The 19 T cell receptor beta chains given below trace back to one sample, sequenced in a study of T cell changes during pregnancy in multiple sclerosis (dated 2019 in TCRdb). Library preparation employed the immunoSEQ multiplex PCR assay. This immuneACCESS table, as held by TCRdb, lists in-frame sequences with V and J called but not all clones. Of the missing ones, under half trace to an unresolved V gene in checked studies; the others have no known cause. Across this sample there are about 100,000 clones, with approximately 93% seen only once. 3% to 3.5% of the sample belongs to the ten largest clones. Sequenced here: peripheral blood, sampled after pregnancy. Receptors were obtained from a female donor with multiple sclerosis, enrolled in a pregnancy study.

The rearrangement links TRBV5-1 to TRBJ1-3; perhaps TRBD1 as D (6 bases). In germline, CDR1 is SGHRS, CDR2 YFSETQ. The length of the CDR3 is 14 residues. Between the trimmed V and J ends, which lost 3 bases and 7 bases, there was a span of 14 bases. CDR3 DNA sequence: TGCGCCAGCAGCTCAACAGGGATCGGCAACACCATATATTTT. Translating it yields CASSSTGIGNTIYF.

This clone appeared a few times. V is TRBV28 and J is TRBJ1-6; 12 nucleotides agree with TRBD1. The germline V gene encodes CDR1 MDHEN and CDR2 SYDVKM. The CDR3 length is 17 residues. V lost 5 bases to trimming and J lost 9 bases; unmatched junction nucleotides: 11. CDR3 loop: CASSLRDRGRGFSPLHF. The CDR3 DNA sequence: TGTGCCAGCAGTCTCCGGGACAGGGGGCGTGGATTTTCACCCCTCCACTTT.

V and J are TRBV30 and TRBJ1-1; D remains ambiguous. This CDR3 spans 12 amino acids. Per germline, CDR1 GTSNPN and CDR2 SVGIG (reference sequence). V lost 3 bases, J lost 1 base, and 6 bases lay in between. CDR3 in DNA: TGTGCCTGGAGCCAGGCGAACACTGAAGCTTTCTTT. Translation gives CAWSQANTEAFF.

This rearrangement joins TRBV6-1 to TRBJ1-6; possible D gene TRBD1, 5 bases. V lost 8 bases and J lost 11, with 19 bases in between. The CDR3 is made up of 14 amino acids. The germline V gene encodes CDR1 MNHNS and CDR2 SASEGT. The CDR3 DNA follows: TGTGCCAGCCCCCCTCCGGGGGAGGTGGCACCCCTCCACTTT. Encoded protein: CASPPPGEVAPLHF.

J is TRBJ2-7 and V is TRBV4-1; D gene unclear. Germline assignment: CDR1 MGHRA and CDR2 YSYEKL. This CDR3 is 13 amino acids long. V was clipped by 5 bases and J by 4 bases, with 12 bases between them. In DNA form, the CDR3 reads TGCGCCAGCAGCTACGTACATTGGTACGAGCAGTACTTC. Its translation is CASSYVHWYEQYF.

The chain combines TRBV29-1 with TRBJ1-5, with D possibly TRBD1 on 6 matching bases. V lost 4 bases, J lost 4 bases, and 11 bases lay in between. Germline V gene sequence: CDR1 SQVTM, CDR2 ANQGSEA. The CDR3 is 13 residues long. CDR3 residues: CSVVFRGNQPQHF. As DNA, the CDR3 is TGCAGCGTTGTGTTCAGGGGTAATCAGCCCCAGCATTTT.

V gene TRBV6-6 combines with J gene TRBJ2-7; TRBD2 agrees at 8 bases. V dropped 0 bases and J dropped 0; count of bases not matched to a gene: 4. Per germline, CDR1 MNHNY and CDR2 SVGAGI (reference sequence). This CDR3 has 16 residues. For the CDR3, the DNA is TGTGCCAGCAGTTACTCTAGCGGGGAGAGCTCCTACGAGCAGTACTTC. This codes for CASSYSSGESSYEQYF.

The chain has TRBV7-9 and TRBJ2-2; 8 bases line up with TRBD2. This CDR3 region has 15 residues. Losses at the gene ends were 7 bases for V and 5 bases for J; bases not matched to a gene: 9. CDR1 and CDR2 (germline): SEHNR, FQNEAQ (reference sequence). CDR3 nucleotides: TGTGCCAGCACCCCCTGGGTAGCGGGGACCGGGGAGCTGTTTTTT. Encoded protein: CASTPWVAGTGELFF.

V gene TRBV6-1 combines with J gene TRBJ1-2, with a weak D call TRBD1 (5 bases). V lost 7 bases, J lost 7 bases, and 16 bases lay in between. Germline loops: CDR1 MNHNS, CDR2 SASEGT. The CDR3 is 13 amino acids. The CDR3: CASTGWGGGGYTF. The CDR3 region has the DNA TGTGCCAGCACCGGGTGGGGGGGTGGTGGCTACACCTTC.

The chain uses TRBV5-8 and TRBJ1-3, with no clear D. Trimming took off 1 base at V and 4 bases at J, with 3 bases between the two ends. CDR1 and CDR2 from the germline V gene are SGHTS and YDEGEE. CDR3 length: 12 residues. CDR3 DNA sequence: TGTGCCAGCAGCTTGATAGGAAACACCATATATTTT. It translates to CASSLIGNTIYF.

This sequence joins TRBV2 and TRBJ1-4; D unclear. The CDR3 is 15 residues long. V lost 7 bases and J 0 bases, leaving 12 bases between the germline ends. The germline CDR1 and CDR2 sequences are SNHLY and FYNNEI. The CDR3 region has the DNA TGTGCCAGCACAAGAGGCGCCGCAACTAATGAAAAACTGTTTTTT. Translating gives CASTRGAATNEKLFF.

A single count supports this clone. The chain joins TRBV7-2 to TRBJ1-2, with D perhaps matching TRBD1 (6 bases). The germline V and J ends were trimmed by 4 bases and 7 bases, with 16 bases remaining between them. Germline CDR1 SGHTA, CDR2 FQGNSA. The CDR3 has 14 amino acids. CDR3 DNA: TGTGCCAGCAGCTCCACCGACAGGACGGGTGGCTACACCTTC. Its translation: CASSSTDRTGGYTF.

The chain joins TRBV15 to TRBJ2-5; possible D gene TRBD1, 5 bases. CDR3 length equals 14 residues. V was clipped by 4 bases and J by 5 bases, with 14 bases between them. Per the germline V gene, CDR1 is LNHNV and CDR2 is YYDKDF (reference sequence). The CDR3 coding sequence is TGTGCCACCAGCACGGGTCGGACACCTGAGACCCAGTACTTC. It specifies CATSTGRTPETQYF.

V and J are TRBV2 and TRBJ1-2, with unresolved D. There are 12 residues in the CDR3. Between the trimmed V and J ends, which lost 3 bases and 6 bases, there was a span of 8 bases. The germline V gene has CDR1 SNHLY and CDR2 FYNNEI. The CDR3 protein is CASSEEDDGYTF. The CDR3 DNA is TGTGCCAGCAGTGAGGAGGATGATGGCTACACCTTC.

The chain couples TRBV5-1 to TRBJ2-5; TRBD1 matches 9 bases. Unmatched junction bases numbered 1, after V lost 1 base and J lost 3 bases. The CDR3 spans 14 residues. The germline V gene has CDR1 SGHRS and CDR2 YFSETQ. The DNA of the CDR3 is TGCGCCAGCAGCTTGTGGGACAGGGAAGAGACCCAGTACTTC. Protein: CASSLWDREETQYF.

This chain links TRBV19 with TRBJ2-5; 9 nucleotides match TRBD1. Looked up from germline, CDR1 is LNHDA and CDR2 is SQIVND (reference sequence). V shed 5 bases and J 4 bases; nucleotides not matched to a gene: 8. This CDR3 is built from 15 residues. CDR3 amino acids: CASSPQGALGETQYF. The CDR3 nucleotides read TGTGCCAGTAGTCCACAGGGGGCATTAGGAGAGACCCAGTACTTC.

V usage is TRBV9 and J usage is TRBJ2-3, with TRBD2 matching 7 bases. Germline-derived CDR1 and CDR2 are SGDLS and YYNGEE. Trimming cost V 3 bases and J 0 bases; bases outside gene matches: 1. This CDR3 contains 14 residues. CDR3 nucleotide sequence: TGTGCCAGCAGCGGGGGGGGGAGCACAGATACGCAGTATTTT. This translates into CASSGGGSTDTQYF.

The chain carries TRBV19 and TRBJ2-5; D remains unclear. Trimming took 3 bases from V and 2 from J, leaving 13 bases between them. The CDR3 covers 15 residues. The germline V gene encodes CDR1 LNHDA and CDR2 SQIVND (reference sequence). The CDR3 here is CASSISPQTQETQYF. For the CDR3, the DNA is TGTGCCAGTAGTATCAGTCCCCAGACTCAAGAGACCCAGTACTTC.

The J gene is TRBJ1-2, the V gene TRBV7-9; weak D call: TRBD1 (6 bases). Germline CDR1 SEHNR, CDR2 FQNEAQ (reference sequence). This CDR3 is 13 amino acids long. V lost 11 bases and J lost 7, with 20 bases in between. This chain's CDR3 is CAGLQLGAGGYTF. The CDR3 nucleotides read TGTGCCGGCCTTCAACTGGGGGCGGGTGGCTACACCTTC.